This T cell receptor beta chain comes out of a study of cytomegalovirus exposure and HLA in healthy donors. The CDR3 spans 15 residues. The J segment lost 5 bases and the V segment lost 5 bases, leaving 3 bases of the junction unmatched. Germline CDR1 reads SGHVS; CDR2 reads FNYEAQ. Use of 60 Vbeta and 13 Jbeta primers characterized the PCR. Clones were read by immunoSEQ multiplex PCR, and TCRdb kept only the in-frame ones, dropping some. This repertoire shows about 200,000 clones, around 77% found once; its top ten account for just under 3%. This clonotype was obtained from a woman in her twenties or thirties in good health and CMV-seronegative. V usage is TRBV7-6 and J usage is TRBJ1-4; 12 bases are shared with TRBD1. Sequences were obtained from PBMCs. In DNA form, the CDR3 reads TGTGCCAGCAGCCGAGGGACAGGGGGCAATGAAAAACTGTTTTTT. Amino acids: CASSRGTGGNEKLFF. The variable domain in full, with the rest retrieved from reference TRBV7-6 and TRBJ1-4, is GAGVSQSPRYKVTKRGQDVALRCDPISGHVSLYWYRQALGQGPEFLTYFNYEAQQDKSGLPNDRFSAERPEGSISTLTIQRTEQRDSAMYRCASSRGTGGNEKLFFGSGTQLSVL.